This T cell receptor beta chain was identified during a study of blood T cell repertoires in COVID-19. Study details: Nucleic acid was either cDNA or gDNA, and it came from T cells, B-cell-depleted T cells, or PBMCs.

Clones were sequenced by immunoSEQ multiplex PCR, and TCRdb holds only the in-frame ones, with some missing. This sample has about 390,000 clones, with about 90% found just once. This clone was seen only a few times. The CDR3 covers 15 residues. Per the germline V gene, CDR1 is SNHLY and CDR2 is FYNNEI. Trimming at V came to 6 bases and at J to 0 bases, leaving 7 bases not matched to a gene. This TCR was recovered from a woman aged 55-70 years with COVID-19, enrolled during active disease. Sequencing was performed on peripheral blood. V is TRBV2 and J is TRBJ1-1, with TRBD1 matching over 7 bases. CDR3 sequence (DNA): TGTGCCAGCAGCGAAACAGGGGCCCTGAACACTGAAGCTTTCTTT. Its protein product is CASSETGALNTEAFF.